The clone carrying this T cell receptor beta chain occurred a few times. The data were taken from a study of blood T cells in healthy people across ages. Donation came from healthy Caucasian individuals in Russia who were aged 6 to 90. Each sample gave at least 6.5 million isolated PBMCs. Germline V lookup: CDR1 MNHEY, CDR2 SVGAGI. The V gene lost 6 bases and the J gene lost 0 bases, with 17 bases spanning the gap. The CDR3 length is 16 residues. With a J-beta primer mix and a sample-barcoded 5' primer, a second PCR ran about 7 to 11 cycles. TCRdb re-derived calls from the 5' RACE reads in MiXCR, one entry per CDR3 protein. The sample has 550,000 to 750,000 distinct CDR3 sequences, around a fifth seen once; the top ten hold roughly 3.7%.

This TCR derives from a man in his 70s in good health. The V call is TRBV6-5, the J call TRBJ1-2, with D unclear. Sequences were obtained from blood. The CDR3 DNA sequence: TGTGCCAGCAGAATGAAGGCGGCTGCTACTAACTATGGCTACACCTTC. Protein product: CASRMKAAATNYGYTF.